Following are 29 T cell receptor beta chains from one sample sequenced in a study of OX40 agonist ivuxolimab in advanced cancers. TCRdb's copy holds only in-frame clones and misses some; the assay was immunoSEQ multiplex PCR. The sample lists roughly 50,000 clones, around nine tenths seen once, with 9% to 12% in the top ten. The sample was CD4+ or CD8+ T cells sorted from blood, taken in a trial of the OX40 agonist ivuxolimab. The receptors here all came from an adult with an advanced solid tumor such as melanoma, head and neck, liver or kidney cancer.

V usage is TRBV11-3 and J usage is TRBJ2-7; TRBD1 aligns across 8 bases. Germline V gene data show CDR1 as SGHNT and CDR2 as YENEEA. The CDR3 is made up of 14 amino acids. The V and J ends lost 4 bases and 2 bases, in that order; junction bases with no gene match: 4. The CDR3 sequence: CASSWTGTTYEQYF. CDR3 nucleotides: TGTGCCAGCAGCTGGACAGGGACCACCTACGAGCAGTACTTC. Based on the CDR3 plus reference TRBV11-3 and TRBJ2-7, the full variable domain is EAGVVQSPRYKIIEKKQPVAFWCNPISGHNTLYWYLQNLGQGPELLIRYENEEAVDDSQLPKDRFSAERLKGVDSTLKIQPAELGDSAVYLCASSWTGTTYEQYFGPGTRLTVT.

This rearrangement joins TRBV9 to TRBJ1-4, with TRBD1 as a possible D gene (5 bases). This CDR3 contains 17 residues. V was pared by 2 bases and J by 6 bases, with 20 bases between. The germline V gene has CDR1 SGDLS and CDR2 YYNGEE. The DNA for the CDR3 is TGTGCCAGCAGCGTTCAGAACCGGGACCCCAAGGATGAAAAACTGTTTTTT. Translation: CASSVQNRDPKDEKLFF.

This clone was found once. The chain employs TRBV13 and TRBJ2-1; the D is unclear. Germline CDR1 is PRHDT and CDR2 is FYEKMQ (reference sequence). The CDR3 length is 12 residues. Trimming took off 3 bases at V and 10 bases at J, with 10 bases between the two ends. The CDR3 bases are TGTGCCAGCAGCTTGGCCGTCGGCGAGCAGTTCTTC. It encodes CASSLAVGEQFF.

In its sample, this clone was seen once. The chain couples TRBV7-9 to TRBJ2-7; 13 positions match TRBD2. The CDR3 has 15 amino acids. Germline CDR1 and CDR2: SEHNR and FQNEAQ (reference sequence). J gave up 4 bases and V 4 bases, and 4 bases lay outside the gene matches. The DNA for the CDR3 is TGTGCCAGCAGCTCTGGGACTAGCGGGATGTACGAGCAGTACTTC. It specifies CASSSGTSGMYEQYF.

The chain links TRBV4-1 to TRBJ2-1; D possibly corresponds to TRBD2 (5 bases). Germline CDR1 MGHRA, CDR2 YSYEKL. V lost 0 bases and J lost 9, with 15 bases in between. The CDR3 is made up of 15 amino acids. The CDR3 DNA sequence: TGCGCCAGCAGCCAAGAGCCACTAGGTTTGGGTGAGCAGTTCTTC. It specifies CASSQEPLGLGEQFF.

This clone was counted only a few times. V usage is TRBV15 and J usage is TRBJ1-1; no clear D. The length of the CDR3 is 18 residues. V lost 0 bases and J lost 0, with 17 bases in between. CDR1 LNHNV and CDR2 YYDKDF come from the germline V gene (reference sequence). The CDR3 here is CATSRDRAAYFMNTEAFF. The CDR3 coding sequence is TGTGCCACCAGCAGAGACCGTGCGGCTTACTTCATGAACACTGAAGCTTTCTTT.

The gene calls are TRBV28 and TRBJ1-5; 7 positions agree with TRBD1. After removal of 6 bases from V and 0 bases from J, the junction contained 17 bases not matched to a gene. CDR1 is MDHEN, CDR2 SYDVKM, per germline. The CDR3 sequence is 19 residues long. CDR3 region: CASSHEGRGGPYSNQPQHF. The CDR3 bases are TGTGCCAGCAGCCATGAGGGCAGGGGGGGACCATATAGCAATCAGCCCCAGCATTTT.

The chain carries TRBV4-3 and TRBJ1-1; tentatively, D is TRBD1 (5 bases). Trimming stripped 3 bases from V and 6 bases from J, with 14 bases between. Germline-derived CDR1 and CDR2 are LGHNA and YSLEER. The CDR3 is 14 amino acids. The CDR3 region has the DNA TGCGCCAGCAGCCAGGGACGGACCCTCCCTGAAGCTTTCTTT. Translation gives CASSQGRTLPEAFF.

In this sample, this clone turned up a few times. The chain couples TRBV9 to TRBJ1-5; 7 bases are shared with TRBD1. This CDR3 has 14 residues. CDR1 is SGDLS and CDR2 is YYNGEE in the germline V gene. J lost 5 bases, V lost 3 bases, and 5 bases had no gene match. As DNA, the CDR3 is TGTGCCAGCAGCGCCGGGACAGAGCATCAGCCCCAGCATTTT. Amino acids: CASSAGTEHQPQHF. Full variable domain (outside the CDR3, taken from reference TRBV9 and TRBJ1-5): DSGVTQTPKHLITATGQRVTLRCSPRSGDLSVYWYQQSLDQGLQFLIQYYNGEERAKGNILERFSAQQFPDLHSELNLSSLELGDSALYFCASSAGTEHQPQHFGDGTRLSIL.

V gene TRBV29-1 combines with J gene TRBJ1-2; 8 bases line up with TRBD1. This CDR3 spans 14 amino acids. Germline-derived CDR1 and CDR2 are SQVTM and ANQGSEA. V gave up 0 bases and J gave up 4 bases; unmatched junction bases: 4. The CDR3 coding sequence is TGCAGCGTTGAAGACGGCAGGGGGCTCTATGGCTACACCTTC. It yields the protein CSVEDGRGLYGYTF. The full variable domain, its missing parts supplied by reference TRBV29-1 and TRBJ1-2, is SAVISQKPSRDICQRGTSLTIQCQVDSQVTMMFWYRQQPGQSLTLIATANQGSEATYESGFVIDKFPISRPNLTFSTLTVSNMSPEDSSIYLCSVEDGRGLYGYTFGSGTRLTVV.

The chain couples TRBV5-4 to TRBJ2-2; 7 bases fit TRBD2. With V trimmed by 2 bases and J by 4 bases, 5 bases remained unmatched. The CDR3 consists of 15 residues. Germline V gene lookup returns CDR1 SGHNT and CDR2 YYREEE (reference sequence). DNA for the CDR3: TGTGCCAGCAGCTTAGAACTAGCGAGCACCGGGGAGCTGTTTTTT. This sequence encodes CASSLELASTGELFF.

The genes are TRBV7-8 and TRBJ2-1; D is undetermined. The length of the CDR3 is 12 residues. V was cut by 5 bases and J by 8 bases, with 10 bases left in between. Germline V gives CDR1 SGHVS, CDR2 FQNEAQ. DNA for the CDR3: TGTGCCAGCAGCCTAATGGGCGATGAGCAGTTCTTC. Its translation: CASSLMGDEQFF.

The V and J genes are TRBV7-9 and TRBJ2-7; 11 bases agree with TRBD1. This CDR3 region has 15 residues. V dropped 5 bases and J dropped 4; count of bases not matched to a gene: 7. CDR1 SEHNR and CDR2 FQNEAQ come from the germline V gene (reference sequence). CDR3 sequence reads: CASSTPRDRGYEQYF. In nucleotides, the CDR3 is TGTGCCAGCAGCACACCACGGGACAGGGGGTACGAGCAGTACTTC.

This chain links TRBV9 with TRBJ1-2; D unclear. Germline V gene data show CDR1 as SGDLS and CDR2 as YYNGEE. V lost 3 bases and J lost 0, with 9 bases in between. The CDR3 sequence is 14 residues long. CDR3 sequence reads: CASSGTGSNYGYTF. The CDR3 nucleotides read TGTGCCAGCAGCGGGACCGGGTCTAACTATGGCTACACCTTC.

The chain carries TRBV9 and TRBJ2-1; 10 positions match TRBD2. This CDR3 is 17 amino acids long. The V segment lost 2 bases and the J segment 8 bases; nucleotides outside the gene matches: 13. From germline, CDR1 is SGDLS and CDR2 YYNGEE. The CDR3 sequence: CASSVPLGGLASDEQFF. The CDR3 nucleotides are TGTGCCAGCAGCGTCCCCCTGGGGGGACTAGCGAGCGATGAGCAGTTCTTC. Variable domain in full (rest from reference TRBV9 and TRBJ2-1): DSGVTQTPKHLITATGQRVTLRCSPRSGDLSVYWYQQSLDQGLQFLIQYYNGEERAKGNILERFSAQQFPDLHSELNLSSLELGDSALYFCASSVPLGGLASDEQFFGPGTRLTVL.

This clone has more than one count but fewer than ten. V is TRBV14 and J is TRBJ2-7; perhaps TRBD2 as D (7 bases). Trimming removed 7 bases from V and 7 bases from J, with 20 bases in between. The germline V gene has CDR1 SGHDN and CDR2 FVKESK. This CDR3 is built from 14 residues. CDR3 sequence: CASNPSGGQGEQYF. In DNA, the CDR3 is TGTGCCAGCAACCCCTCCGGGGGGCAGGGTGAGCAGTACTTC.

This sequence joins TRBV30 and TRBJ1-2, with D possibly TRBD1 on 5 matching bases. The germline V gene has CDR1 GTSNPN and CDR2 SVGIG (reference sequence). The V end lost 4 bases, the J end lost 6 bases, and 9 bases lay between the germline ends. The CDR3 runs 11 residues. CDR3 loop: CAWNGGNGYTF. CDR3 DNA sequence: TGTGCCTGGAACGGGGGGAATGGCTACACCTTC.

This clone has a handful of counts. The chain carries TRBV4-2 and TRBJ1-1; D may be TRBD1 (6 bases). Deletions cut 4 bases from V and 5 bases from J, with 14 bases between. Germline lookup yields CDR1 LGHNA and CDR2 YNFKEQ. The length of the CDR3 is 14 residues. CDR3 loop: CASSPGGGGTEAFF. In DNA, the CDR3 is TGTGCCAGCAGCCCCGGAGGGGGAGGGACTGAAGCTTTCTTT.

The chain combines TRBV4-3 with TRBJ2-1; 11 bases match TRBD2. CDR3 size: 20 residues. The J segment lost 8 bases and the V segment lost 0 bases, leaving 18 bases of the junction unmatched. From germline, CDR1 is LGHNA and CDR2 YSLEER. As DNA, the CDR3 is TGCGCCAGCAGCCAAGATTCGTCTATAGTAGCGGGAGGGCCAGATGATGAGCAGTTCTTC. As protein: CASSQDSSIVAGGPDDEQFF.

The chain carries TRBV29-1 and TRBJ2-7, with 12 bases lining up with TRBD1. The trim removed 4 bases at V and 4 bases at J, leaving 11 bases unmatched. Germline CDR1 SQVTM, CDR2 ANQGSEA. The CDR3 is made up of 16 amino acids. CDR3 protein: CSVVPTKGQGAYEQYF. The DNA of the CDR3 is TGCAGCGTTGTACCCACGAAGGGACAGGGGGCTTACGAGCAGTACTTC.

V usage is TRBV25-1 and J usage is TRBJ2-5; unclear D gene. The CDR3 spans 13 residues. CDR1 is MGHDK and CDR2 is SYGVNS in the germline V gene. The V end lost 8 bases, the J end lost 0 bases, and 10 bases lay between the germline ends. CDR3: CASQAWNQETQYF. CDR3 bases: TGTGCCAGCCAGGCGTGGAACCAAGAGACCCAGTACTTC.

This clone was observed once. The sample has other DNA sequences that encode this CDR3 too. This chain connects TRBV6-5 to TRBJ2-7; 8 bases match TRBD1. This CDR3 is 14 amino acids long. Germline values: CDR1 MNHEY, CDR2 SVGAGI. After removal of 2 bases from V and 2 bases from J, the junction contained 2 bases not matched to a gene. CDR3 amino acids: CASSYGQGPYEQYF. The DNA for the CDR3 is TGTGCCAGCAGTTACGGACAGGGCCCCTACGAGCAGTACTTC.

The gene calls are TRBV7-6 and TRBJ1-1; D call uncertain. Germline values: CDR1 SGHVS, CDR2 FNYEAQ. The CDR3 runs 13 residues. Trimming cost V 3 bases and J 0 bases, with 5 bases left between them. Here the CDR3 DNA reads TGTGCCAGCAGCTTGAGGATGAACACTGAAGCTTTCTTT. It is translated as CASSLRMNTEAFF.

J is TRBJ2-2 and V is TRBV5-5, with 8 nucleotides matching TRBD2. V lost 0 bases, J lost 1 base, and 14 bases stayed unmatched. Germline V lookup: CDR1 SGHKS, CDR2 YYEKEE (reference sequence). The CDR3 extends over 20 amino acids. The CDR3 loop reads CASSLAGRTTGTRNTGELFF. The CDR3 bases are TGTGCCAGCAGCTTGGCCGGACGGACAACCGGGACTAGGAACACCGGGGAGCTGTTTTTT. The full variable domain, in which reference TRBV5-5 and TRBJ2-2 provide the parts outside the CDR3, is DAGVTQSPTHLIKTRGQQVTLRCSPISGHKSVSWYQQVLGQGPQFIFQYYEKEERGRGNFPDRFSARQFPNYSSELNVNALLLGDSALYLCASSLAGRTTGTRNTGELFFGEGSRLTVL.

By its share, this clone is medium-sized. The chain carries TRBV19 and TRBJ1-1, with TRBD1 as a possible D gene (5 bases). Germline CDR1 is LNHDA and CDR2 is SQIVND (reference sequence). The CDR3 contains 12 residues. The V end lost 9 bases, the J end lost 5 bases, and 13 bases lay between the germline ends. The CDR3 DNA is TGTGCCAGCGGGACTGGGGGGACTGAAGCTTTCTTT. Translation: CASGTGGTEAFF.

This sequence joins TRBV19 and TRBJ1-3; D unresolved. CDR1 is LNHDA and CDR2 is SQIVND in the germline V gene (reference sequence). The germline V and J ends were trimmed by 3 bases and 0 bases, with 9 bases remaining between them. CDR3 length equals 15 residues. The CDR3 nucleotides read TGTGCCAGTAGTATGGGCAGGAGCTCTGGAAACACCATATATTTT. Translated, it gives CASSMGRSSGNTIYF.

The chain uses TRBV11-3 and TRBJ2-7; D not resolved. With 3 bases removed from V and 4 bases from J, the gap between germline ends came to 13 bases. The CDR3 contains 14 residues. Germline V gene lookup returns CDR1 SGHNT and CDR2 YENEEA. CDR3 loop: CASSFFTEGYEQYF. CDR3 nucleotide sequence: TGTGCCAGCAGCTTCTTTACAGAAGGGTACGAGCAGTACTTC.

This clone has only a few counts. This chain joins TRBV11-2 and TRBJ2-1; D gene unclear. This CDR3 has 14 residues. Trimming removed 1 base from V and 10 bases from J, with 14 bases in between. Germline V lookup: CDR1 SGHAT, CDR2 FQNNGV. The CDR3 sequence: CASSLGYREEEQFF. In nucleotides, the CDR3 is TGTGCCAGCAGCTTAGGATATAGGGAAGAAGAGCAGTTCTTC. The full variable domain, in which reference TRBV11-2 and TRBJ2-1 provide the parts outside the CDR3, is EAGVAQSPRYKIIEKRQSVAFWCNPISGHATLYWYQQILGQGPKLLIQFQNNGVVDDSQLPKDRFSAERLKGVDSTLKIQPAKLEDSAVYLCASSLGYREEEQFFGPGTRLTVL.

This chain uses TRBV4-3 with TRBJ2-1; D may correspond to TRBD1 or TRBD2 (5 bases each). This CDR3 has 16 residues. CDR1 and CDR2 from the germline V gene are LGHNA and YSLEER. V lost 1 base to trimming and J lost 5 bases, with 15 bases between them. This chain's CDR3 is CASSQVGASLNNEQFF. The CDR3 DNA follows: TGCGCCAGCAGCCAAGTAGGGGCTAGCCTTAACAATGAGCAGTTCTTC.